These T cell receptor beta chains were read from a single sample in a study of siplizumab effects on memory and regulatory T cells. Measured with immunoSEQ multiplex PCR; TCRdb has only the in-frame clones, and not every one. The repertoire includes more than 50,000 clones, more than 80% of them detected once, and about two fifths sits in the top ten. Sequencing was done on a sample of CD8+ T cells sorted from blood. These receptors originate from a human donor in good health. The CDR3 runs from the conserved cysteine through the conserved F or W. A D gene is named only where the DNA matches it firmly. Clone size is stated in some rows and not others, as once, few, many or a class when expanded.

length,V,D,J,size,CDR3,DNA
11,TRBV6-6,-,TRBJ2-2,-,CASRKAGELFF,TGTGCCAGCCGGAAGGCCGGGGAGCTGTTTTTT
12,TRBV29-1,-,TRBJ1-1,-,CSVLPGGTEAFF,TGCAGCGTTCTCCCCGGAGGAACTGAAGCTTTCTTT
17,TRBV6-1,TRBD2,TRBJ2-3,-,CASSEIGSGSRTDTQYF,TGTGCCAGCAGTGAAATAGGGAGCGGGAGTCGGACAGATACGCAGTATTTT
14,TRBV25-1,TRBD2,TRBJ2-3,-,CASSGGRAADTQYF,TGTGCCAGCAGTGGCGGGAGGGCCGCAGATACGCAGTATTTT
14,TRBV9,TRBD2,TRBJ2-2,-,CASSVGTSNGELFF,TGTGCCAGCAGCGTAGGGACTAGCAACGGGGAGCTGTTTTTT
8,TRBV20-1,-,TRBJ1-2,-,CSVSGYTF,TGCAGTGTGAGTGGCTACACCTTC
14,TRBV6-1,-,TRBJ1-3,-,CASSPLGVGNTIYF,TGTGCCAGCAGTCCCTTAGGGGTCGGAAACACCATATATTTT
15,TRBV7-3,TRBD2,TRBJ2-1,once,CASSLASGRSDEQFF,TGTGCCAGCAGCTTGGCTAGCGGGAGAAGCGATGAGCAGTTCTTC
14,TRBV7-2,TRBD1,TRBJ1-1,once,CASQVLTGRAEAFF,TGTGCCAGCCAGGTACTGACAGGGAGAGCTGAAGCTTTCTTT
14,TRBV28,TRBD2,TRBJ2-3,once,CASRFAGAADTQYF,TGTGCCAGCAGATTTGCGGGAGCGGCAGATACGCAGTATTTT
18,TRBV7-2,TRBD2,TRBJ2-1,-,CASSLGGNGLAVYNEQFF,TGTGCCAGCAGCTTAGGGGGGAACGGACTAGCGGTATACAATGAGCAGTTCTTC
14,TRBV27,TRBD1,TRBJ2-3,-,CASSRQGSTDTQYF,TGTGCCAGCAGTAGACAGGGGTCCACAGATACGCAGTATTTT
10,TRBV20-1,-,TRBJ2-3,-,CSAAVDTQYF,TGCAGTGCTGCTGTAGATACGCAGTATTTT
15,TRBV9,TRBD1,TRBJ2-7,-,CASSPSGQALYEQYF,TGTGCCAGCAGCCCCAGCGGACAGGCTTTATACGAGCAGTACTTC
14,TRBV30,-,TRBJ1-4,-,CAWSKTLYNEKLFF,TGTGCCTGGAGTAAAACACTTTATAATGAAAAACTGTTTTTT
16,TRBV7-2,TRBD2,TRBJ2-7,-,CASSLFGGGPSYEQYF,TGTGCCAGCAGCTTGTTCGGGGGAGGGCCTTCCTACGAGCAGTACTTC
15,TRBV29-1,TRBD2,TRBJ2-2,-,CSVEYGGSSTGELFF,TGCAGCGTTGAATATGGCGGGAGTAGCACCGGGGAGCTGTTTTTT